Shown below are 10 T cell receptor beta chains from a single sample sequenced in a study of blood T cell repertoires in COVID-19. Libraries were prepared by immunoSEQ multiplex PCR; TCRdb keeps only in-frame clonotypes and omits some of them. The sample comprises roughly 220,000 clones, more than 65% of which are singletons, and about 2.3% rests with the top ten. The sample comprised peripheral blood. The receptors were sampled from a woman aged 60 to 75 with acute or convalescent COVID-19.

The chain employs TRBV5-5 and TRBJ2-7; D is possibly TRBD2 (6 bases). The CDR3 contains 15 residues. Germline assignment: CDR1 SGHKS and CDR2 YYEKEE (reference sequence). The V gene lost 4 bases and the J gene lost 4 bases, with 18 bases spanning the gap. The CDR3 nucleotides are TGTGCCAGCAGCCCCGAAGGAGGGATCATGTACGAGCAGTACTTC. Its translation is CASSPEGGIMYEQYF.

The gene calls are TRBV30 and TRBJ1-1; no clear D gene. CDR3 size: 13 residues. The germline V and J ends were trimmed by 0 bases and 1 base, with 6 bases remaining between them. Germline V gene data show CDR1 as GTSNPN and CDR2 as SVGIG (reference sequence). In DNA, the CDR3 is TGTGCCTGGAGTGTACTAACGAACACTGAAGCTTTCTTT. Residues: CAWSVLTNTEAFF.

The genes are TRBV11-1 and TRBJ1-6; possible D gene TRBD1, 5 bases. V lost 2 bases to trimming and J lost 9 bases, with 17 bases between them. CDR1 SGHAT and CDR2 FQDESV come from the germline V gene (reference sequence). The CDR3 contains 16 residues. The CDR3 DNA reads TGTGCCAGCAGCTTACGACCTGCAGGGCGAAGTTCACCCCTCCACTTT. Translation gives CASSLRPAGRSSPLHF.

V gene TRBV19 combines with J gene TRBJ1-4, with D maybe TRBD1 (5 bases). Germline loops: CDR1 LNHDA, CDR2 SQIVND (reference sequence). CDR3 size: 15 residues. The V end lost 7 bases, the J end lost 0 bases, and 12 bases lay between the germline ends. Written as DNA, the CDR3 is TGTGCCAGTAAGGACCAAGGGGCAACTAATGAAAAACTGTTTTTT. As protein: CASKDQGATNEKLFF.

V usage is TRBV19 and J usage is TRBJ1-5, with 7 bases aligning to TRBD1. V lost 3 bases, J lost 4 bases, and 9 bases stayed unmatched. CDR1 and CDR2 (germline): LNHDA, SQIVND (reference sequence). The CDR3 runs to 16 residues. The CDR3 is CASSIGEKQGNQPQHF. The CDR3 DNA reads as TGTGCCAGTAGTATTGGGGAAAAACAGGGGAATCAGCCCCAGCATTTT. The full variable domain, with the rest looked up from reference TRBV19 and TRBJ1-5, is DGGITQSPKYLFRKEGQNVTLSCEQNLNHDAMYWYRQDPGQGLRLIYYSQIVNDFQKGDIAEGYSVSREKKESFPLTVTSAQKNPTAFYLCASSIGEKQGNQPQHFGDGTRLSIL.

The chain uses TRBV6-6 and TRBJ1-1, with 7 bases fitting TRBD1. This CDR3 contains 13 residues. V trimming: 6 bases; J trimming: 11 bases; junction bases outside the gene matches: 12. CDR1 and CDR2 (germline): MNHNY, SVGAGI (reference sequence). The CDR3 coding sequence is TGTGCCAGCAGCCAGAATGACAGGGTCTGGGCTTTCTTT. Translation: CASSQNDRVWAFF.

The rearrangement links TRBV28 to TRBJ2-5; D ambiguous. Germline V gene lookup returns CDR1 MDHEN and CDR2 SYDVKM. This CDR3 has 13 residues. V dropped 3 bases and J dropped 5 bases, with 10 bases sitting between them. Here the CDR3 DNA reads TGTGCCAGCAGTTTCGTGGGCGCGGAGACCCAGTACTTC. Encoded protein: CASSFVGAETQYF.

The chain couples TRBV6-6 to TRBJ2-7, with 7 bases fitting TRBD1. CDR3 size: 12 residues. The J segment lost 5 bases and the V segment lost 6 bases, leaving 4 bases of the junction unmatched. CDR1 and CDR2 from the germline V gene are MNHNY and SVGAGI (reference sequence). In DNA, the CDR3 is TGTGCCAGCAGCCTGACAGGGAACGAGCAGTACTTC. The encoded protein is CASSLTGNEQYF.

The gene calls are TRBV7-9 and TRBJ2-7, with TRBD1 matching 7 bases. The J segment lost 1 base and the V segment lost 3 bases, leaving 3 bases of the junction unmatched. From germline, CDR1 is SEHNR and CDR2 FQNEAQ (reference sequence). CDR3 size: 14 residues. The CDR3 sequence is CASSLTGLSYEQYF. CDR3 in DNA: TGTGCCAGCAGCTTGACAGGGCTGTCCTACGAGCAGTACTTC.

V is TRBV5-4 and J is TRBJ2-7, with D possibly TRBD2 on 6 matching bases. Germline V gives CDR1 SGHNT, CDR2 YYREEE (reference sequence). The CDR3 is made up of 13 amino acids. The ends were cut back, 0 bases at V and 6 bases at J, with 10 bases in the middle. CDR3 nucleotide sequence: TGTGCCAGCAGCTTGGAGAGGAGGGGCGAGCAGTACTTC. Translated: CASSLERRGEQYF.